The 4 T cell receptor beta chains below all came from one sample that was sequenced in a study of sequential checkpoint blockade in melanoma. The method was immunoSEQ multiplex PCR; TCRdb's version includes in-frame clones alone and lacks a portion of them. Of more than 9,500 clones listed, 55% to 65% were seen once; the top ten hold 23%. Treatment noted: randomized to nivolumab then ipilimumab (arm A) or the reverse (arm B). This specimen was CD8+ T cells sorted from blood (inferred from file names), taken from a patient given nivolumab and ipilimumab in sequence. Source of these receptors: a human donor with melanoma.

The sample holds a few counts of this clone. The V gene is TRBV4-1, the J gene TRBJ1-2; D uncertain. Germline V gene data show CDR1 as MGHRA and CDR2 as YSYEKL. The CDR3 is made up of 14 amino acids. V lost 0 bases and J lost 8, with 13 bases in between. The CDR3 DNA reads TGCGCCAGCAGCCAAGATATAACCAGTAGCGGCTACACCTTC. Its translation is CASSQDITSSGYTF.

V and J are TRBV6-5 and TRBJ2-5, with D perhaps matching TRBD2 (6 bases). Germline CDR1 and CDR2: MNHEY and SVGAGI. V lost 2 bases to trimming and J lost 1 base, with 8 bases between them. CDR3 length: 14 amino acids. The chain's CDR3 is CASSYAGTQETQYF. CDR3 DNA: TGTGCCAGCAGTTACGCGGGAACCCAAGAGACCCAGTACTTC.

The chain is built from TRBV7-2 and TRBJ2-1, with TRBD2 as a possible D gene (6 bases). Germline V lookup: CDR1 SGHTA, CDR2 FQGNSA. This CDR3 spans 15 amino acids. V was clipped by 1 base and J by 3 bases, with 10 bases between them. CDR3 sequence reads: CASSLGSGDYNEQFF. The CDR3 nucleotides are TGTGCCAGCAGCTTAGGTAGCGGAGACTACAATGAGCAGTTCTTC.

CDR3 bases: TGTGCCAGCAGCTTGGGCGGGTACAATGAGCAGTTCTTC. Translation: CASSLGGYNEQFF. This rearrangement joins TRBV13 to TRBJ2-1, with D possibly matching TRBD2 (5 bases). The CDR3 totals 13 residues. V lost 3 bases, J lost 4 bases, and 7 bases lay in between. Germline V gives CDR1 PRHDT, CDR2 FYEKMQ (reference sequence).